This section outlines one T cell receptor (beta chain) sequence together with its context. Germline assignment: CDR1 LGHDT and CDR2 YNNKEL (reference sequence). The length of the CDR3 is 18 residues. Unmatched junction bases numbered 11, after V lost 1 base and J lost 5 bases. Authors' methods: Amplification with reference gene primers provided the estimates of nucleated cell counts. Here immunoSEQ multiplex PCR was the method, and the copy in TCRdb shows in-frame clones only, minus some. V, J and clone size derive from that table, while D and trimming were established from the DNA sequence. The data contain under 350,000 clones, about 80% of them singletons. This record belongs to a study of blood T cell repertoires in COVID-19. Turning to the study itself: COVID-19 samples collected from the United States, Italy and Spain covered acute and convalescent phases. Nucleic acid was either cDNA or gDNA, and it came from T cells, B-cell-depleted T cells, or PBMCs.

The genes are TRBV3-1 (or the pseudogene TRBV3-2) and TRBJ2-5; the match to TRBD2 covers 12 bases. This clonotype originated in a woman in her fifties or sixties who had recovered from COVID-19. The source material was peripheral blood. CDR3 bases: TGTGCCAGCAGCCAAGGCTACTCTAGCGGGGGGGCTTTGGAGACCCAGTACTTC. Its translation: CASSQGYSSGGALETQYF.